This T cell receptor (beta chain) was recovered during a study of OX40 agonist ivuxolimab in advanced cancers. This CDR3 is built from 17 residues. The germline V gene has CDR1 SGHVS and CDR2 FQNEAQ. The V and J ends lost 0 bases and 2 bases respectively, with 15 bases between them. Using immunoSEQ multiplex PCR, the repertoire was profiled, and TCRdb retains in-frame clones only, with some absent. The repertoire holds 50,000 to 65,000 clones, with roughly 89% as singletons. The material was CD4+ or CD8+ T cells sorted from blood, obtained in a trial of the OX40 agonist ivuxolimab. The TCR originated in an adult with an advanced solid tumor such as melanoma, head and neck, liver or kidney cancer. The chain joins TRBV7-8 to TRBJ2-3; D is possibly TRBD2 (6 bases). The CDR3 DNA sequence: TGTGCCAGCAGCTTAGCTTTGGGGGGAAAAGACACAGATACGCAGTATTTT. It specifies CASSLALGGKDTDTQYF.